The rows below give T cell receptor beta chains drawn from one sample of a study of beta chain features in type 1 diabetes. Profiling relied on immunoSEQ multiplex PCR, and the TCRdb table lists in-frame clones only, not all of them. This sample has 200,000 to 300,000 clones, with about a fifth found just once. Sequencing input: naive CD4+ T cells from blood. These receptors were collected from a woman aged 40-49 years with type 1 diabetes. The CDR3 runs from the conserved cysteine through the conserved F or W. Each record gives: V gene, clone size, J gene, D gene, CDR3 protein, CDR3 DNA. D genes are given only for firm matches. Clone size, where shown, is once, few, many, or a class for clones that have expanded.

TRBV7-2	few	TRBJ1-1	TRBD1	CASSLGQGTTRTEAFF	TGTGCCAGCAGCCTTGGACAGGGCACTACCCGGACTGAAGCTTTCTTT
TRBV20-1	NA	TRBJ1-4	NA	CSAVRGGELFF	TGCAGTGCTGTACGTGGAGGGGAACTGTTTTTT
TRBV9	few	TRBJ2-3	NA	CASSVVGSTDTQYF	TGTGCCAGCAGCGTAGTGGGCAGCACAGATACGCAGTATTTT
TRBV29-1	NA	TRBJ2-7	NA	CSVEGTRGSYEQYF	TGCAGCGTTGAAGGTACGCGGGGCTCCTACGAGCAGTACTTC
TRBV2	few	TRBJ2-7	TRBD1	CASSGGTGNHEQYF	TGTGCCAGCAGTGGGGGGACAGGGAACCACGAGCAGTACTTC
TRBV6-5	few	TRBJ2-7	NA	CASSYAQGTYEQYF	TGTGCCAGCAGTTACGCCCAGGGAACCTACGAGCAGTACTTC
TRBV7-2	NA	TRBJ2-1	TRBD2	CASSEGSSGSGEQFF	TGTGCCAGCAGTGAAGGGTCTAGCGGGAGCGGTGAGCAGTTCTTC
TRBV27	few	TRBJ2-5	NA	CASSLGVWGGQPGTQYF	TGTGCCAGCAGTTTAGGGGTATGGGGGGGCCAACCGGGGACCCAGTACTTC
TRBV9	NA	TRBJ2-5	NA	CASSSASTETQYF	TGTGCCAGCAGCTCGGCTAGCACAGAGACCCAGTACTTC
TRBV9	NA	TRBJ2-1	TRBD2	CASSARQRGGNNEQFF	TGTGCCAGCAGCGCCCGTCAGCGGGGGGGTAACAATGAGCAGTTCTTC
TRBV5-1	NA	TRBJ1-5	TRBD1	CASSLEQGVQPQHF	TGCGCCAGCAGCTTGGAACAGGGGGTTCAGCCCCAGCATTTT
TRBV4-1	few	TRBJ2-5	TRBD2	CASSQGGTSGSGETQYF	TGCGCCAGCAGCCAAGGAGGGACTAGCGGATCAGGAGAGACCCAGTACTTC
TRBV19	NA	TRBJ1-2	NA	CASRREANYGYTF	TGTGCCAGCCGTCGGGAGGCTAACTATGGCTACACCTTC
TRBV6-6	NA	TRBJ2-1	TRBD2	CASVGLAEANEQFF	TGTGCCAGCGTTGGACTAGCGGAAGCCAATGAGCAGTTCTTC
TRBV15	few	TRBJ2-7	TRBD2	CATSSGGGGRYEQYF	TGTGCCACCAGCAGTGGCGGGGGGGGACGCTACGAGCAGTACTTC
TRBV5-1	NA	TRBJ1-2	TRBD1	CASSWDSGYTF	TGCGCCAGCAGCTGGGACAGTGGCTACACCTTC
TRBV4-1	NA	TRBJ1-2	NA	CASSQATQGLPYGYTF	TGCGCCAGCAGCCAAGCGACCCAGGGCCTTCCATATGGCTACACCTTC
TRBV7-3	few	TRBJ2-2	TRBD2	CASSRGLAAGELFF	TGTGCCAGCAGCCGGGGACTAGCGGCCGGGGAGCTGTTTTTT
TRBV9	NA	TRBJ1-6	TRBD1	CASSSAGQGDSPLHF	TGTGCCAGCAGCTCCGCGGGACAGGGCGATTCACCCCTCCACTTT
TRBV9	NA	TRBJ2-7	TRBD1	CASSASGGLAQQYF	TGTGCCAGCAGCGCTTCAGGGGGCCTAGCGCAACAGTACTTC
TRBV9	few	TRBJ1-2	NA	CASSGVTVNYGYTF	TGTGCCAGCAGCGGAGTAACTGTAAACTATGGCTACACCTTC
TRBV5-1	NA	TRBJ2-3	TRBD1	CASSAGQGEDTQYF	TGCGCCAGCAGCGCTGGACAGGGTGAAGATACGCAGTATTTT
TRBV28	NA	TRBJ1-1	NA	CASSYVRNTEAFF	TGTGCCAGCAGTTATGTGAGGAACACTGAAGCTTTCTTT
TRBV9	NA	TRBJ1-5	NA	CASSVGPSNQPQHF	TGTGCCAGCAGCGTAGGTCCAAGCAATCAGCCCCAGCATTTT
TRBV19	NA	TRBJ2-3	NA	CASSIPVGASTDTQYF	TGTGCCAGTAGTATCCCCGTTGGGGCTAGCACAGATACGCAGTATTTT
TRBV29-1	few	TRBJ1-4	TRBD1	CSVAGQGGGEKLFF	TGCAGCGTGGCGGGACAGGGCGGGGGAGAAAAACTGTTTTTT
TRBV7-2	few	TRBJ2-7	NA	CASGAEQYF	TGTGCCAGCGGGGCCGAGCAGTACTTC
TRBV29-1	NA	TRBJ1-2	TRBD1	CSVDRGQVYGYTF	TGCAGCGTTGACAGGGGGCAGGTCTATGGCTACACCTTC
TRBV5-1	NA	TRBJ1-4	NA	CASSFQGATNEKLFF	TGCGCCAGCAGCTTTCAAGGAGCAACTAATGAAAAACTGTTTTTT
TRBV29-1	few	TRBJ1-1	NA	CSVGSDTEAFF	TGCAGCGTTGGGAGTGACACTGAAGCTTTCTTT
TRBV4-1	few	TRBJ1-1	NA	CASSLSQAGGDTEAFF	TGCGCCAGCAGCCTCTCACAGGCTGGGGGGGACACTGAAGCTTTCTTT
TRBV30	NA	TRBJ2-3	NA	CAWSDSGEGTDTQYF	TGTGCCTGGAGTGACTCAGGGGAGGGGACAGATACGCAGTATTTT
TRBV9	once	TRBJ2-2	TRBD1	CASSVGGTGGTTGELFF	TGTGCCAGCAGCGTAGGGGGGACAGGGGGCACCACCGGGGAGCTGTTTTTT